This T cell receptor beta chain was sequenced during a study of blood T cell repertoires in COVID-19. Study overall: Researchers got acute and convalescent COVID-19 samples from the United States, Italy and Spain. The cDNA or gDNA used as material had been derived from T cells, B-cell-depleted T cells, or PBMCs.

Original analysis: Amplification of reference gene primers was used by the study to estimate nucleated cell counts. Assay used: immunoSEQ multiplex PCR; TCRdb lists only in-frame clones, some missing. The V and J calls and the clone size are those of that table, but D and trimming were determined from the DNA. The sample lists about 200,000 clones, under 85% occurring once. Patients of the Seattle cohort, enrolled during active infection, were followed longitudinally. Source material: peripheral blood. The origin of this receptor is a woman aged 80 or older with COVID-19, enrolled during active disease.

The CDR3 DNA follows: TGCGCCAGCAGCGACGGACAGCCTTACACCGGGGAGCTGTTTTTT. This gives the protein CASSDGQPYTGELFF. The chain employs TRBV5-1 and TRBJ2-2, with a possible D match to TRBD1 (6 bases). The CDR3 runs 15 residues. V was pared by 4 bases and J by 3 bases, with 13 bases between. The germline V gene encodes CDR1 SGHRS and CDR2 YFSETQ.